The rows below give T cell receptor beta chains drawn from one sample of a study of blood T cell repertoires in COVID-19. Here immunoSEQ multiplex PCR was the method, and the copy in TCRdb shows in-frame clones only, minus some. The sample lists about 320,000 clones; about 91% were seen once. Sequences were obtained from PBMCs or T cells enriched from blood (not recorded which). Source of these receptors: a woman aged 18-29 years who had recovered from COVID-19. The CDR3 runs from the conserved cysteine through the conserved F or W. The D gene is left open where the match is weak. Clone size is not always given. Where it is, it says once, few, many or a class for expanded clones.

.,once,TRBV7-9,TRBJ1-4,CASSLGLSAGEKLFF,TGTGCCAGCAGCTTAGGTCTGAGTGCAGGTGAAAAACTGTTTTTT
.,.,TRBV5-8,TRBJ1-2,CASSPRGGAGRGYTF,TGTGCCAGCAGCCCCCGAGGAGGGGCCGGACGTGGCTACACCTTC
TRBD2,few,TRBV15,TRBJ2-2,CATMGWGLAVPGELFF,TGTGCCACCATGGGATGGGGACTAGCGGTCCCCGGGGAGCTGTTTTTT
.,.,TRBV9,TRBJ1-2,CASSVGAAGVGYGYTF,TGTGCCAGCAGCGTAGGGGCTGCGGGAGTCGGCTATGGCTACACCTTC
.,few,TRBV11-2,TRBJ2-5,CASSKTQETQYF,TGTGCCAGCAGCAAAACTCAAGAGACCCAGTACTTC
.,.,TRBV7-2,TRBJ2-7,CASSLVGTQSSYEQYF,TGTGCCAGCAGCTTAGTTGGGACTCAGAGCTCCTACGAGCAGTACTTC
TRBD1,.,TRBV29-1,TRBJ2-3,CSAGQGLITDTQYF,TGCAGCGCTGGACAGGGCCTGATCACAGATACGCAGTATTTT
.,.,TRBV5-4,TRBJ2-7,CASSSAIGPAYEQYF,TGTGCCAGCAGCTCTGCTATTGGGCCTGCCTACGAGCAGTACTTC
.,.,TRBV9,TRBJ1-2,CASGRGYYGYTF,TGTGCCAGCGGGAGGGGCTACTATGGCTACACCTTC
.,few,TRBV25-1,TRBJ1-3,CASSLQGPVGNTIYF,TGTGCCAGCTCACTTCAGGGGCCGGTTGGGAACACCATATATTTT
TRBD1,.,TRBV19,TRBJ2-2,CASRPGTGTYTGELFF,TGTGCCAGCCGCCCTGGGACAGGCACATATACCGGGGAGCTGTTTTTT
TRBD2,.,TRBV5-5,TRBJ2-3,CASSQGLAGFISTDTQYF,TGTGCCAGCAGCCAGGGACTAGCGGGGTTTATTAGCACAGATACGCAGTATTTT
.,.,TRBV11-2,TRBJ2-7,CASTPGTGDYEQYF,TGTGCCAGCACCCCTGGGACGGGGGACTACGAGCAGTACTTC
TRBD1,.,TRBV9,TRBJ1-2,CASSVSGGTGYVGYTF,TGTGCCAGCAGCGTATCCGGGGGGACAGGGTACGTCGGCTACACCTTC
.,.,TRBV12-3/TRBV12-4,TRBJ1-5,CASRERGQPQHF,TGTGCCAGCAGGGAAAGGGGGCAGCCCCAGCATTTT
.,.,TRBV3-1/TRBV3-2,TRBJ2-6,CASTGAVARIGANVLTF,TGTGCCAGCACGGGAGCTGTCGCCCGAATTGGGGCCAACGTCCTGACTTTC
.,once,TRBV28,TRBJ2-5,CASTLGGHRDRTQYF,TGTGCCAGCACCCTTGGTGGCCACAGGGATAGGACCCAGTACTTC
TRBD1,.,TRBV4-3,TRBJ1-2,CASSQGQGGEGYTF,TGCGCCAGCAGCCAAGGACAGGGTGGGGAGGGCTACACCTTC
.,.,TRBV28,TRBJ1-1,CASSTYSEGDNTEAFF,TGTGCCAGCAGTACCTATTCCGAGGGGGATAACACTGAAGCTTTCTTT
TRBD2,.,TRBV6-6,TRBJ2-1,CASSYSASGGNEQFF,TGTGCCAGCAGTTACTCAGCTAGCGGGGGCAATGAGCAGTTCTTC
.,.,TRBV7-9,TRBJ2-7,CASSTDRHYEQYF,TGTGCCAGCAGCACAGACAGACACTACGAGCAGTACTTC
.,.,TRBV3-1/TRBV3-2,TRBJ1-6,CASSQDTQGGDSPLHF,TGTGCCAGCAGCCAAGATACCCAGGGCGGGGATTCACCCCTCCACTTT
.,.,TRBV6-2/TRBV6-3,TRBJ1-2,CASSYRGIYGYTF,TGTGCCAGCAGTTACCGGGGGATCTATGGCTACACCTTC
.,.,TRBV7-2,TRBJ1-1,CASSLRQLVEAFF,TGTGCCAGCAGCTTAAGACAGCTCGTTGAAGCTTTCTTT
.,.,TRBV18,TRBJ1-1,CASSPAAGDTEAFF,TGTGCCAGCTCACCCGCAGCGGGCGACACTGAAGCTTTCTTT
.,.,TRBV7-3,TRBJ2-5,CASSLTGGRETQYF,TGTGCCAGCAGCTTAACGGGAGGCCGCGAGACCCAGTACTTC
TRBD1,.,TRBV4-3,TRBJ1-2,CASSHRTGDYGYTF,TGCGCCAGCAGCCACAGGACAGGGGACTATGGCTACACCTTC
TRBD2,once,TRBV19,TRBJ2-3,CASSLRGLAGELYTDTQYF,TGTGCCAGTAGTCTCAGGGGGCTAGCGGGGGAGCTCTACACAGATACGCAGTATTTT
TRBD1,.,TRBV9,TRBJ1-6,CASSETGTAQNSPLHF,TGTGCCAGCAGCGAAACCGGGACAGCCCAAAATTCACCCCTCCACTTT
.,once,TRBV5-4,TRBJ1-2,CASSTTSVGGGYTF,TGTGCCAGCAGCACTACTTCAGTCGGAGGAGGCTACACCTTC
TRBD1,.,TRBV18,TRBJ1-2,CASSISSSLGQGDYGYTF,TGTGCCAGCTCGATTTCAAGTTCCCTGGGGCAGGGGGACTATGGCTACACCTTC
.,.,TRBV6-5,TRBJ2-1,CASSYSGEQFF,TGTGCCAGCAGTTACTCGGGCGAGCAGTTCTTC
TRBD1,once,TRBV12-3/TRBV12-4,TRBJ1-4,CASTSAAQGKLFF,TGTGCCAGCACAAGCGCAGCACAGGGGAAACTGTTTTTT